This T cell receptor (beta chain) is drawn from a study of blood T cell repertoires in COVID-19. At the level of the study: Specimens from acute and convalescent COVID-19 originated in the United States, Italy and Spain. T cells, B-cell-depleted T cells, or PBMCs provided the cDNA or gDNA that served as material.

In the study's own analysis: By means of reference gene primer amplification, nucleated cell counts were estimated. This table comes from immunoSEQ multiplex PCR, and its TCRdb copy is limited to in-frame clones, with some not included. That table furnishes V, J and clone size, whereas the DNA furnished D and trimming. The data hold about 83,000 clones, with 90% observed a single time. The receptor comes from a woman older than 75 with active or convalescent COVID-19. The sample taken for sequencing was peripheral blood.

The CDR3: CATSDFARGYSYEQYF. The CDR3 coding sequence is TGTGCCACCAGTGATTTTGCCCGGGGATACTCCTACGAGCAGTACTTC. The chain combines TRBV24-1 with TRBJ2-7; tentatively, D is TRBD2 (5 bases). This CDR3 contains 16 residues. The V gene's germline CDR1 is KGHDR and CDR2 SFDVKD. Trimming pared 1 base from V and 0 bases from J, leaving 12 bases between.